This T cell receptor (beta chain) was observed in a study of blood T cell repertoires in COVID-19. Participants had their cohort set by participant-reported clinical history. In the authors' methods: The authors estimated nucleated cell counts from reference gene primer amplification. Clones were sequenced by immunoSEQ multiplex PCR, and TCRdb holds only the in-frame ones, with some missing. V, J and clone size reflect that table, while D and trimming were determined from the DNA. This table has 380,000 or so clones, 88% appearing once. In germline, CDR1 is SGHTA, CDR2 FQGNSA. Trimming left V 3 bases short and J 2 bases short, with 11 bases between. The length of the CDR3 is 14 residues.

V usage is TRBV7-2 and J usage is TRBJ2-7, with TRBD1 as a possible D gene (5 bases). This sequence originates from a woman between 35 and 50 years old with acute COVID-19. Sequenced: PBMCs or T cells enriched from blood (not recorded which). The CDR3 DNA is TGTGCCAGCAGCTTTTGGCAGGGAACCTACGAGCAGTACTTC. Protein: CASSFWQGTYEQYF.